This T cell receptor beta chain derives from a study of radiotherapy plus CTLA-4 blockade in lung cancer. General study findings and limits: After radiotherapy and ipilimumab, tumor-derived clones expanded in peripheral blood. Among reported predictors of response, early blood T cell clone dynamics with interferon-beta performed best.

Only in-frame clones appear in the TCRdb table, and some are missing; sequencing was by immunoSEQ multiplex PCR. The repertoire consists of about 53,000 clones, with 84% occurring once and the leading ten covering 4.5% to 5%. Comment on this clone: The antigen is undetermined.

The germline gives CDR1 LNHDA, CDR2 SQIVND (reference sequence). The CDR3 spans 16 residues. V lost 3 bases to trimming and J lost 3 bases; unmatched junction nucleotides: 6. Those patients who had chemo-refractory metastatic non-small-cell lung cancer were given focal radiation along with CTLA-4 blockade through ipilimumab. Sequenced material: peripheral blood, taken from a patient treated with radiotherapy plus ipilimumab. The chain uses TRBV19 and TRBJ2-3; 10 bases agree with TRBD2. This sequence was found in a human donor with non-small cell lung cancer whose response to radiotherapy plus ipilimumab could not be evaluated. The CDR3 sequence: CASSMTASGSTDTQYF. CDR3 coding DNA: TGTGCCAGTAGTATGACGGCTAGCGGGAGTACAGATACGCAGTATTTT.